This TCR beta chain originates from a study of blood T cell repertoires in COVID-19. Profiling relied on immunoSEQ multiplex PCR, and the TCRdb table lists in-frame clones only, not all of them. The sample includes roughly 100,000 clones, 80% to 90% seen only once; the top ten take about 30%. Germline-derived CDR1 and CDR2 are LNHDA and SQIVND (reference sequence). This CDR3 is built from 13 residues. The V gene lost 4 bases and the J gene lost 11 bases, with 17 bases spanning the gap. The V gene is TRBV19, the J gene TRBJ1-1; perhaps TRBD1 as D (6 bases). Sequencing was performed on peripheral blood. This receptor was identified in an elderly woman with acute or convalescent COVID-19. CDR3 coding DNA: TGTGCCAGTAGTACCAGGACGGGAGGGGGGGCTTTCTTT. It encodes CASSTRTGGGAFF.